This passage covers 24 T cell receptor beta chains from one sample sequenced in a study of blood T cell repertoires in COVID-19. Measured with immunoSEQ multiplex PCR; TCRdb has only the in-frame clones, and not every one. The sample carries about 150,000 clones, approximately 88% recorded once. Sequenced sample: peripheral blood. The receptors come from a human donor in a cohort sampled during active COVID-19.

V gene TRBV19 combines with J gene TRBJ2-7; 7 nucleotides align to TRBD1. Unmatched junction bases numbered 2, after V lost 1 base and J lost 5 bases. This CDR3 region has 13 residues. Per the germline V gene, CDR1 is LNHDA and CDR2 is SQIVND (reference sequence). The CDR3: CASSIGTGDEQYF. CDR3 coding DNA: TGTGCCAGTAGTATAGGTACAGGGGACGAGCAGTACTTC.

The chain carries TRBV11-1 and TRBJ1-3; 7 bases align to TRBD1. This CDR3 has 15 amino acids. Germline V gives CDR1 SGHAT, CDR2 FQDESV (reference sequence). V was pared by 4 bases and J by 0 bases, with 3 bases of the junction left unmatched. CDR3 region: CASSWGTDSGNTIYF. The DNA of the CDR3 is TGTGCCAGCAGCTGGGGGACAGACTCTGGAAACACCATATATTTT.

The CDR3 reads CASSLWRGGEKLFF. CDR3 DNA: TGTGCCAGCAGTTTGTGGAGGGGCGGGGAAAAACTGTTTTTT. This sequence joins TRBV28 and TRBJ1-4; weak D call: TRBD1 (5 bases). CDR3 size: 14 residues. Germline V gives CDR1 MDHEN, CDR2 SYDVKM. The V end lost 3 bases, the J end lost 8 bases, and 13 bases lay between the germline ends. Combining the CDR3 with reference TRBV28 and TRBJ1-4 gives the whole variable domain DVKVTQSSRYLVKRTGEKVFLECVQDMDHENMFWYRQDPGLGLRLIYFSYDVKMKEKGDIPEGYSVSREKKERFSLILESASTNQTSMYLCASSLWRGGEKLFFGSGTQLSVL.

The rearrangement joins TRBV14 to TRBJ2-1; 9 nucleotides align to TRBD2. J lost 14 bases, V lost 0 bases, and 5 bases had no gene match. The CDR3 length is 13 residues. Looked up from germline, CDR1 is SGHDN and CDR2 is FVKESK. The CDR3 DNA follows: TGTGCCAGCAGCCAAGAAGAGGCGGGAGGGAAGTTCTTC. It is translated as CASSQEEAGGKFF. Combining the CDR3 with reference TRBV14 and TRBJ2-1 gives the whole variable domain EAGVTQFPSHSVIEKGQTVTLRCDPISGHDNLYWYRRVMGKEIKFLLHFVKESKQDESGMPNNRFLAERTGGTYSTLKVQPAELEDSGVYFCASSQEEAGGKFFGPGTRLTVL.

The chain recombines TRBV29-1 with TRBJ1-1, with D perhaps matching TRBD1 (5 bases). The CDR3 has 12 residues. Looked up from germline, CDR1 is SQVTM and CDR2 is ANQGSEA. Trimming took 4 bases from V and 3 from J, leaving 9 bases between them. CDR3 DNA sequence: TGCAGCGTTGCATCAGGGTACACTGAAGCTTTCTTT. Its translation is CSVASGYTEAFF.

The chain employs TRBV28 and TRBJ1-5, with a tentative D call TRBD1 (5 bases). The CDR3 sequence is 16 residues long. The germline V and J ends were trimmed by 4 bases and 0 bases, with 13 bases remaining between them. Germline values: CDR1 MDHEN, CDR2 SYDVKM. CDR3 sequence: CASSSLGLDSNQPQHF. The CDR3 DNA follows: TGTGCCAGCAGTTCATTGGGACTCGATAGCAATCAGCCCCAGCATTTT. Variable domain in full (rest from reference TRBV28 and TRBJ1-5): DVKVTQSSRYLVKRTGEKVFLECVQDMDHENMFWYRQDPGLGLRLIYFSYDVKMKEKGDIPEGYSVSREKKERFSLILESASTNQTSMYLCASSSLGLDSNQPQHFGDGTRLSIL.

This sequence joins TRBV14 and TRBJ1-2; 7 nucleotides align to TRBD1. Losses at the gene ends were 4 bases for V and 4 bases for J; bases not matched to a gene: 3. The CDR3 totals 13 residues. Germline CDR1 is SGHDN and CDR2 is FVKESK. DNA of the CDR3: TGTGCCAGCAGCCCTGGGACAGCCTATGGCTACACCTTC. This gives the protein CASSPGTAYGYTF.

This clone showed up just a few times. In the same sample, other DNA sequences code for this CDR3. DNA of the CDR3: TGTGCCAGCAGCCTGGACAGGGGTGGCTACACCTTC. As protein: CASSLDRGGYTF. This chain uses TRBV7-2 with TRBJ1-2; 9 nucleotides line up with TRBD1. Germline lookup yields CDR1 SGHTA and CDR2 FQGNSA. V dropped 5 bases and J dropped 7; count of bases not matched to a gene: 2. CDR3 length: 12 amino acids.

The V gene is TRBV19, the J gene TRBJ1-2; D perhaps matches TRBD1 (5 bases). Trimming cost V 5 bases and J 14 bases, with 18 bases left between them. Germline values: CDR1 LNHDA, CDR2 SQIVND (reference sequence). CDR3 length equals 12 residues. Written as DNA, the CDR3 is TGTGCCAGTAGTCCGGGGGACGGAAGCCTGACCTTC. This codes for CASSPGDGSLTF.

The CDR3 reads CASSPTGLYYEQYF. CDR3 DNA sequence: TGTGCCAGCAGCCCCACCGGACTTTACTACGAGCAGTACTTC. The J gene is TRBJ2-7, the V gene TRBV9, with TRBD2 as a possible D gene (5 bases). Germline CDR1 reads SGDLS; CDR2 reads YYNGEE. V shed 4 bases and J shed 3 bases, with 14 bases lying between them. CDR3 length equals 14 residues.

The CDR3 DNA sequence: TGTGCCGGTAGCGAGTGGGCCACCGGGGAGCTGTTTTTT. It codes for CAGSEWATGELFF. The J gene is TRBJ2-2, the V gene TRBV7-8; TRBD2 is a possible D gene (5 bases). This CDR3 contains 13 residues. Germline values: CDR1 SGHVS, CDR2 FQNEAQ. Trimming took 11 bases from V and 4 from J, leaving 14 bases between them.

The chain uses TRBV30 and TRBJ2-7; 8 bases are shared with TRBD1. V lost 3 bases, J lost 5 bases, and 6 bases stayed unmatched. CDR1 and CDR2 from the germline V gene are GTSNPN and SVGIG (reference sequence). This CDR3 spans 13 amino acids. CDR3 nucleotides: TGTGCCTGGAGGAGGACAGGGCTCGACGAGCAGTACTTC. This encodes CAWRRTGLDEQYF.

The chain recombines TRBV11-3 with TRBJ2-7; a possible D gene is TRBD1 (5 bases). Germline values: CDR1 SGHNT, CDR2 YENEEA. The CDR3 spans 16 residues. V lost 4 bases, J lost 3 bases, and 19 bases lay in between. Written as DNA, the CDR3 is TGTGCCAGCAGCTCAAGGGTGGGCCAAGGGGACTACGAGCAGTACTTC. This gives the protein CASSSRVGQGDYEQYF.

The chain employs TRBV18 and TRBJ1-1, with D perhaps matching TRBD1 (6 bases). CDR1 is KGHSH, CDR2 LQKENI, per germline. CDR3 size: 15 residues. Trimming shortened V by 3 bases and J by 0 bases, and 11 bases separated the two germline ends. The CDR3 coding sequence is TGTGCCAGCTCACCGCAACAGGGATTGAACACTGAAGCTTTCTTT. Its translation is CASSPQQGLNTEAFF.

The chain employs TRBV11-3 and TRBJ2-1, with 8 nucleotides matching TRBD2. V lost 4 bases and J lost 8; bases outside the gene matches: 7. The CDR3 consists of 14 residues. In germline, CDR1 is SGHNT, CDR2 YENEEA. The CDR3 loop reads CASSSGLVLDEQFF. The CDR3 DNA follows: TGTGCCAGCAGCTCGGGACTAGTTCTGGATGAGCAGTTCTTC.

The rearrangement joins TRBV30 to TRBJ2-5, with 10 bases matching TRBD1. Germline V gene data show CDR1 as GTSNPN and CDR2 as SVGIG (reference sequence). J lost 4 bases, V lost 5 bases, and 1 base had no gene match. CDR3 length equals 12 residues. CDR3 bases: TGTGCCTGGGGGACAGGGGCAGAGACCCAGTACTTC. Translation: CAWGTGAETQYF.

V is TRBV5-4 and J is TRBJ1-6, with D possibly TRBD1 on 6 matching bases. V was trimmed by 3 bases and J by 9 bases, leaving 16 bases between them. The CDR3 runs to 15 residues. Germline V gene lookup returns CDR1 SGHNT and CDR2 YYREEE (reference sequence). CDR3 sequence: CASSSRRGKSSPLHF. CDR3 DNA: TGTGCCAGCAGCTCACGCAGGGGAAAGAGTTCACCCCTCCACTTT.

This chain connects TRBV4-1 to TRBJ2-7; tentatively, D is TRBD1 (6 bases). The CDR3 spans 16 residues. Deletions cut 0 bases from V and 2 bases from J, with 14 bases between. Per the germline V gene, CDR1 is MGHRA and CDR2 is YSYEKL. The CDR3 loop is CASSQEQGLIPYEQYF. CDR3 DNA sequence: TGCGCCAGCAGCCAAGAACAGGGTTTAATCCCCTACGAGCAGTACTTC.

The DNA for the CDR3 is TGTGCCAGCCAGGTCCGGGACTTCTTTAATGAGCAGTTCTTC. This sequence encodes CASQVRDFFNEQFF. V and J are TRBV28 and TRBJ2-1, with D possibly being TRBD2 (6 bases). Germline V gives CDR1 MDHEN, CDR2 SYDVKM. The CDR3 extends over 14 amino acids. Trimming pared 8 bases from V and 7 bases from J, leaving 18 bases between.

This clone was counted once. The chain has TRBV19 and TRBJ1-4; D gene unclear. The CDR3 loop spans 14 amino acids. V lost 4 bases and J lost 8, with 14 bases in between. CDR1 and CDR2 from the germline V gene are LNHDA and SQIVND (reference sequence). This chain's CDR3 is CASSRRGFGEKLFF. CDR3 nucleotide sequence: TGTGCCAGTAGTAGACGTGGCTTCGGGGAAAAACTGTTTTTT. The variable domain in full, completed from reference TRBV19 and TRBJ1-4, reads DGGITQSPKYLFRKEGQNVTLSCEQNLNHDAMYWYRQDPGQGLRLIYYSQIVNDFQKGDIAEGYSVSREKKESFPLTVTSAQKNPTAFYLCASSRRGFGEKLFFGSGTQLSVL.

The CDR3 DNA is TGTGCCACCAGTGATTCGGACAGGGGAAACATTCAGTACTTC. Translation gives CATSDSDRGNIQYF. The chain couples TRBV24-1 to TRBJ2-4, with 9 bases that match TRBD1. The CDR3 has 14 amino acids. The trim removed 2 bases at V and 6 bases at J, leaving 1 base unmatched. CDR1 is KGHDR and CDR2 is SFDVKD in the germline V gene.

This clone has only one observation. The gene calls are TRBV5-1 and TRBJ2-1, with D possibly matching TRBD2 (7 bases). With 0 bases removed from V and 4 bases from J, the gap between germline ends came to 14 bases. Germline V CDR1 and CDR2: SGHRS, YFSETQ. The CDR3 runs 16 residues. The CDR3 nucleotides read TGCGCCAGCAGCTTGGTATTGGCGGGGGCGTACAATGAGCAGTTCTTC. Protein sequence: CASSLVLAGAYNEQFF.

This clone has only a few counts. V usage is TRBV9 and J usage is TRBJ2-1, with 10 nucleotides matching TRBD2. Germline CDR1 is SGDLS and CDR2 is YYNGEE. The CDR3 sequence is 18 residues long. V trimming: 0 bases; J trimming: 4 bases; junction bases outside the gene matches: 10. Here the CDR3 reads CASSVGLAGSPGYNEQFF. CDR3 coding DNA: TGTGCCAGCAGCGTAGGACTAGCGGGTTCACCGGGGTACAATGAGCAGTTCTTC.

Here the CDR3 reads CASSLGLAGMGSGANVLTF. CDR3 DNA: TGCGCCAGCAGCCTAGGACTAGCGGGTATGGGGTCTGGGGCCAACGTCCTGACTTTC. The chain links TRBV5-1 to TRBJ2-6; 11 bases map to TRBD2. Trimming at V came to 4 bases and at J to 1 base, leaving 10 bases not matched to a gene. This CDR3 spans 19 amino acids. Germline CDR1 is SGHRS and CDR2 is YFSETQ.